This TCR beta chain was profiled in a study of early T cells in non-severe SARS-CoV-2 infection. The germline V gene has CDR1 LGHNA and CDR2 YSLEER. V lost 1 base, J lost 2 bases, and 7 bases stayed unmatched. The CDR3 runs 16 residues. TCRdb used MiXCR to reprocess the 5' RACE reads, holding one entry per CDR3 protein. This table has tens of thousands of distinct CDR3 sequences, roughly 18% appearing once. The source of this sequence is an adult who was a healthcare worker with PCR-confirmed SARS-CoV-2 infection or an uninfected control (not recorded which). J is TRBJ2-7 and V is TRBV4-3; 8 positions agree with TRBD2. Source: whole blood, taken at baseline. The CDR3 here is CASSQGLAGGPYEQYF. CDR3 nucleotides: TGCGCCAGCAGCCAAGGGCTAGCGGGCGGACCCTACGAGCAGTACTTC.